The 3 T cell receptor beta chains reported below all come from one sample, sequenced in a study of T cells in Graves' hyperthyroidism and ophthalmopathy. The source material, RNA transcripts, was used to amplify TCR beta CDR3 regions. First-round RT-PCR targeting the TCR CDR3 was performed with the HTBI primer set. In TCRdb, the multiplex PCR reads were re-called with MiXCR into one record per CDR3 protein. The sample holds roughly 300,000 distinct CDR3 sequences, 18% seen once. Sequencing was carried out using blood. All receptors derive from a woman in her 50s with Graves' hyperthyroidism.

This clonotype showed up many times. The genes are TRBV11-2 and TRBJ1-4; a possible D gene is TRBD1 (5 bases). The CDR3 is 16 amino acids. The germline V and J ends were trimmed by 0 bases and 8 bases, with 16 bases remaining between them. Germline V gene data show CDR1 as SGHAT and CDR2 as FQNNGV. The CDR3 loop reads CASSLEEGRDDEKLFF. CDR3 DNA: TGTGCCAGCAGCTTAGAAGAGGGCAGGGATGACGAAAAACTGTTTTTT.

This clonotype was seen repeatedly, ten times or more. V is TRBV30 and J is TRBJ1-1; D is unclear. This CDR3 contains 14 residues. V dropped 4 bases and J dropped 2 bases, with 14 bases sitting between them. CDR1 is GTSNPN, CDR2 SVGIG, per germline (reference sequence). Written as DNA, the CDR3 is TGTGCCTGGATTAGCGACCCCCGCAACACTGAAGCTTTCTTT. This encodes CAWISDPRNTEAFF.

There are a few counts of this clonotype. J is TRBJ1-2 and V is TRBV20-1; 7 bases map to TRBD1. J was trimmed by 1 base and V by 4 bases; bases with no gene match: 12. The CDR3 sequence is 16 residues long. From germline, CDR1 is DFQATT and CDR2 SNEGSKA (reference sequence). CDR3 region: CSATEGQTTNNYGYTF. The CDR3 DNA is TGCAGTGCTACAGAGGGACAGACGACTAATAACTATGGCTACACCTTC.